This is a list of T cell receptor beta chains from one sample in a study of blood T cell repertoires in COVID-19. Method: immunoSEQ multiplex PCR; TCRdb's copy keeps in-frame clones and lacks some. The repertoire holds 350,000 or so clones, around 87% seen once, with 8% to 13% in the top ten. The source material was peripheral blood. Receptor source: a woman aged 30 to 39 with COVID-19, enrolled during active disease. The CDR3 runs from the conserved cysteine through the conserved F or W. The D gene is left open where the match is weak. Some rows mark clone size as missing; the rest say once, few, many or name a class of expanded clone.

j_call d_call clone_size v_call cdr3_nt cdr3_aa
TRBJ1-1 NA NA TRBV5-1 TGCGCCAGCAGCTTGGTGGGCACAAAGAACACTGAAGCTTTCTTT CASSLVGTKNTEAFF
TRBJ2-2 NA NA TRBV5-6 TGTGCCAGCAGCTTAATACCGGGACTTACAAACACCGGGGAGCTGTTTTTT CASSLIPGLTNTGELFF
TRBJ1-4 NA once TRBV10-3 TGTGCCATCCTTCCGCGGGTCCCGGGTGAAAAACTGTTTTTT CAILPRVPGEKLFF
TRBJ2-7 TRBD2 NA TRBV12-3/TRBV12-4 TGTGCCAGCAGGACTAGCGGGAGGTACGAGCAGTACTTC CASRTSGRYEQYF
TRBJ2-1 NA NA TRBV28 TGTGCCAGTAGTGGAGGGCCTCCCTATGAGCAGTTCTTC CASSGGPPYEQFF
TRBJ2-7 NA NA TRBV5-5 TGTGCCAGCAGACTGACCCCTGGACGGCTGGGGCCTGGCGAGCAGTACTTC CASRLTPGRLGPGEQYF
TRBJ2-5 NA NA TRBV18 TGTGCCAGCTCACCATCACAGGGAAGGGGAGAGACCCAGTACTTC CASSPSQGRGETQYF
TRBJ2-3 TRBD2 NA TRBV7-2 TGTGCCAGCAGCGCTAGCGGAACTAGCACAGATACGCAGTATTTT CASSASGTSTDTQYF
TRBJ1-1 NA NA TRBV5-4 TGTGCCAGCAGCAGTACTGTAATGAACACTGAAGCTTTCTTT CASSSTVMNTEAFF
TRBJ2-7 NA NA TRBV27 TGTGCCAGCAGTTCCATCGGCGGGGCTGCCTACGAGCAGTACTTC CASSSIGGAAYEQYF
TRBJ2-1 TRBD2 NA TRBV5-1 TGCGCCAGCAGCTTGAGGGGTAAGGACCAACTAGCGGGGTACAATGAGCAGTTCTTC CASSLRGKDQLAGYNEQFF
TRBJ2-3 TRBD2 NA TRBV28 TGTGCCAGCAGTTTACCACTAGCGGCCTCAGGAGATACGCAGTATTTT CASSLPLAASGDTQYF
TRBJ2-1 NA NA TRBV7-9 TGTGCCAGCAGCTTTAGGTCAGCGGACTACAATGAGCAGTTCTTC CASSFRSADYNEQFF
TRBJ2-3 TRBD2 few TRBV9 TGTGCCAGCCTTCGAGCGGGGTTAACAGATACGCAGTATTTT CASLRAGLTDTQYF
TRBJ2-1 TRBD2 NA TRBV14 TGTGCCAGCAGCCCCCCACTAGCGGGAGTAGTTGAGCAGTTCTTC CASSPPLAGVVEQFF
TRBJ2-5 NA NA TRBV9 TGTGCCAGCAGCGTAGCAGGAGAGACCCAGTACTTC CASSVAGETQYF
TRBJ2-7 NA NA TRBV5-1 TGCGCCAGCAGCCCGGGGGTCGGGACGGAGACCTACGAGCAGTACTTC CASSPGVGTETYEQYF
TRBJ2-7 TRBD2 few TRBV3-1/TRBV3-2 TGTGCCAGCAGCCTAGGACTAGCTTCCTCCGAGCAGTACTTC CASSLGLASSEQYF
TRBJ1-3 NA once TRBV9 TGTGCCAGCAGCGCTGACCCGAGGGGAAACACCATATATTTT CASSADPRGNTIYF
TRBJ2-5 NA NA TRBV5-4 TGTGCCAGCAGCTACAGGGCAAACAAAGAGACCCAGTACTTC CASSYRANKETQYF
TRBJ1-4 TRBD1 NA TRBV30 TGTGCCTGGAGGGCCGGGACAGGGTCGTCTAATGAAAAACTGTTTTTT CAWRAGTGSSNEKLFF
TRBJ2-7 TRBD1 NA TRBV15 TGTGCCACCAGCATTAACCGGGACAGCTACGAGCAGTACTTC CATSINRDSYEQYF
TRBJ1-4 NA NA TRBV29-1 TGCAGCGCACAGGGACCTAATGAAAAACTGTTTTTT CSAQGPNEKLFF
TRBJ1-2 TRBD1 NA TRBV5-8 TGTGCCAGCAGCCAGCGCTTGGGGACAGGCCCTGACTATGGCTACACCTTC CASSQRLGTGPDYGYTF
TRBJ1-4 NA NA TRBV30 TGTGCCTGGAGTTTTAGAGATTCAACTAATGAAAAACTGTTTTTT CAWSFRDSTNEKLFF
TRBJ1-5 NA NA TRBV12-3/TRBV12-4 TGTGCCAGCACCCGGGATAGCAATCAGCCCCAGCATTTT CASTRDSNQPQHF
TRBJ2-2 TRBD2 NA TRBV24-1 TGTGCCACCAGTGACACCCTGATAAGCGGGGCCTCGGCCGGGGAGCTGTTTTTT CATSDTLISGASAGELFF
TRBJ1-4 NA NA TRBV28 TGTGCCAGCAGAAGGGGGACTAATGAAAAACTGTTTTTT CASRRGTNEKLFF
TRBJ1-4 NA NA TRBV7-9 TGTGCCAGCAGCTTAGAACTGGGAGCCAATGAAAAACTGTTTTTT CASSLELGANEKLFF
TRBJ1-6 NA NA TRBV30 TGTGCCTGGAGTGTACAGGGAAAGTCACCCCTCCACTTT CAWSVQGKSPLHF
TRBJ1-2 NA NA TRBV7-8 TGTGCCAGCAGCTTAGCGACAGGCAACTATGGCTACACCTTC CASSLATGNYGYTF
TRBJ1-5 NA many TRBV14 TGTGCCAGCAGCCGAGACGGCAATCAGCCCCAGCATTTT CASSRDGNQPQHF
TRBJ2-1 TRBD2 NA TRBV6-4 TGTGCCAGCAGTGAGACTAGCGGGAGGGGCAATGAGCAGTTCTTC CASSETSGRGNEQFF
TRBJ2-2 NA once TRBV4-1 TGCGCCAGCAGCCAAGATCAAAACACCGGGGAGCTGTTTTTT CASSQDQNTGELFF
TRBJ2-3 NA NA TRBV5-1 TGCGCCAGCAGCTTGGACGGGGTTGTCACAGATACGCAGTATTTT CASSLDGVVTDTQYF
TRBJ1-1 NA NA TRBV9 TGTGCCAGCAGCGTAGGCCCCTACCGCCCAGCTTTCTTT CASSVGPYRPAFF
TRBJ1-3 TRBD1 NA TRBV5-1 TGCGCCAGCAGCTTACTGGGACAGCCAAGAAACACCATATATTTT CASSLLGQPRNTIYF
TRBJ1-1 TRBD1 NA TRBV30 TGTGCCTGGACCCCCGGACAGGGATTGATCGATGCTTTCTTT CAWTPGQGLIDAFF
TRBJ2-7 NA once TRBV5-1 TGCGCCAGCAGCTTGGGCGCTAGCGTGGACGAGCAGTACTTC CASSLGASVDEQYF
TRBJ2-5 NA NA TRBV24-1 TGTGCCACCAGTGACCCCGACAGGTACCAAGAGACCCAGTACTTC CATSDPDRYQETQYF
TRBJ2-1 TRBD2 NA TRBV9 TGTGCCAGCAGCGTAGACCCTCTAGCGGGAGTCTCCAATGAGCAGTTCTTC CASSVDPLAGVSNEQFF
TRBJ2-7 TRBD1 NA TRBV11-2 TGTGCCAGCAGCCCCAGGGGGCCACGCTCCTACGAGCAGTACTTC CASSPRGPRSYEQYF
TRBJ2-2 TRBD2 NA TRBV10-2 TGCGCCAGCAGAACTAGCGGCTTAGACACCGGGGAGCTGTTTTTT CASRTSGLDTGELFF
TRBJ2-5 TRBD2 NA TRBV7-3 TGTGCCAGCAGCTTCCCCGGGACTAGCGGGGACCAAGAGACCCAGTACTTC CASSFPGTSGDQETQYF
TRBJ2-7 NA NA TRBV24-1 TGTGCCACCAGTGATCCATTCGGTCGCGAGCAGTACTTC CATSDPFGREQYF
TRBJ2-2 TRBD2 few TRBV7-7 TGTGCTAGCAGCTTGACTAGCGGGGCGAACACCGGGGAGCTGTTTTTT CASSLTSGANTGELFF
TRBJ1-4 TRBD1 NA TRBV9 TGTGCCAGCAGCGCTGTAGGGACAGGGGGTGAAAAACTGTTTTTT CASSAVGTGGEKLFF
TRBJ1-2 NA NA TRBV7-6 TGTGCCAGCAGCTTAGAGGCAGGGGCAGACTATGGCTACACCTTC CASSLEAGADYGYTF
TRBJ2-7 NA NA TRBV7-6 TGTGCCAGCAGCAAAAATGGAGGGGCAGCCCTCAACTACGAGCAGTACTTC CASSKNGGAALNYEQYF
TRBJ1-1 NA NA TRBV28 TGTGCCAGCAGTGCCACCAGGGGACGGAACACTGAAGCTTTCTTT CASSATRGRNTEAFF